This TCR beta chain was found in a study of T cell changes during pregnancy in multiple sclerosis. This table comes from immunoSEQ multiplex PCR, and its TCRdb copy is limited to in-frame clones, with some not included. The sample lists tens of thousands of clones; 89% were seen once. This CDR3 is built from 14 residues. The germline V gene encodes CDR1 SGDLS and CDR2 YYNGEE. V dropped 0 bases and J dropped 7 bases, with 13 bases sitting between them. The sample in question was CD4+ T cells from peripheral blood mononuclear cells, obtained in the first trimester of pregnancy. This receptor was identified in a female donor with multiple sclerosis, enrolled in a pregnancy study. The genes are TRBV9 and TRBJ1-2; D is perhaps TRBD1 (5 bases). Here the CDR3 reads CASSVGLRDGGYTF. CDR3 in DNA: TGTGCCAGCAGCGTAGGCCTCAGGGATGGTGGCTACACCTTC.